Below, 14 T cell receptor beta chains from the same sample are listed, as sequenced in a study of Graves' ophthalmopathy and Graves' hyperthyroidism. The authors amplified TCR beta CDR3 regions from RNA transcripts. Second-round multiplex PCR came after first-round RT-PCR with HTBI primers. TCRdb passed the multiplex PCR reads through MiXCR, listing each CDR3 protein once. The top ten clones hold around 40% of a sample with 650,000 to 900,000 distinct CDR3 sequences, roughly 40% of them seen once. The source material was peripheral blood. The source of these receptors is an adult man with Graves' ophthalmopathy.

The V and J genes are TRBV7-8 and TRBJ2-7, with 10 bases fitting TRBD1. The CDR3 runs to 14 residues. Germline V gene data show CDR1 as SGHVS and CDR2 as FQNEAQ. J gave up 10 bases and V 6 bases, and 12 bases lay outside the gene matches. The CDR3 sequence is CASSFFGQGVEQYF. CDR3 DNA sequence: TGTGCCAGCAGTTTCTTCGGACAGGGGGTGGAACAGTACTTC.

The genes are TRBV29-1 and TRBJ2-7; TRBD1 aligns across 7 bases. The CDR3 covers 14 residues. Germline assignment: CDR1 SQVTM and CDR2 ANQGSEA. The V gene end was trimmed by 0 bases and the J gene end by 6 bases; junction bases not matched to a gene: 8. This CDR3 is CSVEDSHRGFEQYF. In nucleotides, the CDR3 is TGCAGCGTTGAAGATTCACACAGGGGATTCGAGCAGTACTTC.

In the case of this clonotype: A much larger clone lies one base from this, so it may be a read error. V usage is TRBV7-2 and J usage is TRBJ1-4, with no clear D. The CDR3 contains 16 residues. Trimming cost V 1 base and J 4 bases, with 13 bases left between them. Germline V gene lookup returns CDR1 SGHTA and CDR2 FQGNSA. The CDR3 DNA follows: TGTGCCAGCAGCTTAGGAGAGCGGGCAATTAATGAAAAACTGTTTTTT. It encodes CASSLGERAINEKLFF. The variable domain in full, completed from reference TRBV7-2 and TRBJ1-4, reads GAGVSQSPSNKVTEKGKDVELRCDPISGHTALYWYRQSLGQGLEFLIYFQGNSAPDKSGLPSDRFSAERTGGSVSTLTIQRTQQEDSAVYLCASSLGERAINEKLFFGSGTQLSVL.

This clonotype was recorded a few times. The V call is TRBV9, the J call TRBJ1-2; 9 nucleotides line up with TRBD1. The length of the CDR3 is 14 residues. Germline CDR1 reads SGDLS; CDR2 reads YYNGEE. With 5 bases clipped from V and 0 bases from J, the junction kept 2 bases outside the gene matches. The CDR3, as DNA: TGTGCCAGCAGACGGACAGGGGCTAACTATGGCTACACCTTC. Encoded protein: CASRRTGANYGYTF.

As for this clonotype: This could be a read error, since a much larger clone is one nucleotide away. The chain carries TRBV29-1 and TRBJ2-7; 7 bases match TRBD1. V shed 5 bases and J 1 base; nucleotides not matched to a gene: 5. This CDR3 spans 13 amino acids. From germline, CDR1 is SQVTM and CDR2 ANQGSEA. The CDR3 DNA reads as TGCAGCGTTAGGGACAGTCAATCCTACGAGCAGTACTTC. This codes for CSVRDSQSYEQYF.

The table lists this clonotype with many counts. The chain uses TRBV29-1 and TRBJ1-2; 7 bases map to TRBD1. The CDR3 totals 13 residues. Losses at the gene ends were 7 bases for V and 0 bases for J; bases not matched to a gene: 5. Germline CDR1 reads SQVTM; CDR2 reads ANQGSEA. DNA for the CDR3: TGCAGCGGATGGGACAGTGCTAACTATGGCTACACCTTC. It codes for CSGWDSANYGYTF.

This clonotype was picked up many times. V and J are TRBV29-1 and TRBJ1-2; D gene ambiguous. V dropped 4 bases and J dropped 6 bases, with 12 bases sitting between them. There are 12 residues in the CDR3. Germline values: CDR1 SQVTM, CDR2 ANQGSEA. The CDR3 DNA sequence: TGCAGCGTTGTTAGCCTAAGGAATGGCTACACCTTC. Protein: CSVVSLRNGYTF.

This chain connects TRBV12-3 or TRBV12-4 to TRBJ2-7; D may match TRBD1 or TRBD2 (6 bases each). The CDR3 totals 13 residues. Trimming left V 3 bases short and J 5 bases short, with 11 bases between. The CDR3, as DNA: TGTGCCAGCAGTTTCCTGGGGGGCAACGAGCAGTACTTC. It translates to CASSFLGGNEQYF.

The chain uses TRBV2 and TRBJ2-5, with D maybe TRBD2 (7 bases). The germline V gene encodes CDR1 SNHLY and CDR2 FYNNEI. The ends were cut back, 9 bases at V and 5 bases at J, with 16 bases in the middle. The length of the CDR3 is 13 residues. Here the CDR3 reads CARGGGFGETQYF. Written as DNA, the CDR3 is TGTGCCAGGGGGGGGGGCTTTGGGGAGACCCAGTACTTC.

This clonotype was recorded only once. Germline is not matched at one junction end, which may reflect a read error. This sequence joins TRBV25-1 and TRBJ2-2, with 7 bases aligning to TRBD1. This CDR3 is built from 13 residues. CDR1 MGHDK and CDR2 SYGVNS come from the germline V gene. DNA of the CDR3: TGTGCCAGCAGGGGACAGATCACCGGGGAGCCGTTTTTT. The encoded protein is CASRGQITGEPFF.

This clonotype turned up a few times. The CDR3 sequence is CASSAPDRNRLTGRNSPLHF. In nucleotides, the CDR3 is TGTGCCAGTAGTGCCCCTGACAGGAATCGACTTACCGGTCGGAATTCACCCCTCCACTTT. J is TRBJ1-6 and V is TRBV19; weak D call: TRBD1 (6 bases). The CDR3 is 20 amino acids. Germline V gives CDR1 LNHDA, CDR2 SQIVND (reference sequence). Trimming left V 5 bases short and J 7 bases short, with 30 bases between.

Concerning this clonotype itself: A much larger clone is a single base away; this may be a read error. The chain carries TRBV7-9 and TRBJ1-3, with unresolved D. The germline V gene encodes CDR1 SEHNR and CDR2 FQNEAQ (reference sequence). The V gene lost 4 bases and the J gene lost 2 bases, with 6 bases spanning the gap. This CDR3 is built from 13 residues. The CDR3 here is CASSSATGNTIYF. CDR3 DNA sequence: TGTGCCAGCAGCTCGGCTACTGGAAACACCATATATTTT.

The chain employs TRBV7-3 and TRBJ2-7; D may be TRBD1 or TRBD2 (5 bases each). CDR3 length: 16 residues. Germline CDR1 reads SGHTA; CDR2 reads FQGTGA. Trimming took off 7 bases at V and 3 bases at J, with 22 bases between the two ends. The CDR3 DNA is TGTGCCAGCAACCCGGGACGGAATTTCATACGCTACGAGCAGTACTTC. Its translation: CASNPGRNFIRYEQYF.

The chain is built from TRBV7-2 and TRBJ2-7; TRBD2 is a possible D gene (7 bases). CDR3 size: 14 residues. The germline V gene has CDR1 SGHTA and CDR2 FQGNSA. Trimming took 2 bases from V and 2 from J, leaving 10 bases between them. The chain's CDR3 is CASSLPGGTYEQYF. CDR3 nucleotide sequence: TGTGCCAGCAGCTTACCGGGGGGCACCTACGAGCAGTACTTC.